This T cell receptor beta chain came from a study of shared clonotypes between healthy human individuals. Clones were sequenced by immunoSEQ multiplex PCR, and TCRdb holds only the in-frame ones, with some missing. The sample gives fewer than 650,000 clones, around 80% of which show up once; around 11% is in the top ten. This CDR3 is built from 16 residues. From germline, CDR1 is SGHRS and CDR2 YFSETQ. V lost 4 bases and J lost 1, with 17 bases in between. The TCR was taken from a woman between 40 and 50 years old in good health. Some clones in this sample may be carry-over from other donors' samples. The sample taken for sequencing was PBMCs. The chain carries TRBV5-1 and TRBJ1-1, with D possibly matching TRBD1 (5 bases). CDR3 amino acids: CASSPRGERENTEAFF. CDR3 DNA sequence: TGCGCCAGCAGCCCCCGGGGGGAGCGGGAGAACACTGAAGCTTTCTTT.